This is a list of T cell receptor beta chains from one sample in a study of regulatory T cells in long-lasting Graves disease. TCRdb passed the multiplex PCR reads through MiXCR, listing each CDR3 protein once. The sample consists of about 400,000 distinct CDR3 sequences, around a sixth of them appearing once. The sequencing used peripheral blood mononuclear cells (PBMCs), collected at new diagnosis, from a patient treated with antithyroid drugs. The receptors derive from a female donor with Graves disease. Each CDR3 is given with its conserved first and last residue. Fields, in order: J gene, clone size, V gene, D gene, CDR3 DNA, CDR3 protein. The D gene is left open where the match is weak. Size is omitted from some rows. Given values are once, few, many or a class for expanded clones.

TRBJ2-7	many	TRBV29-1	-	TGCAGCGTTGTGCCCCGTCTTAACCGCTACGAGCAGTACTTC	CSVVPRLNRYEQYF
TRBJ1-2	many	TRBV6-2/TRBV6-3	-	TGTGCCAGCATCGTCAGGGATAGCTATGGCTACACCTTC	CASIVRDSYGYTF
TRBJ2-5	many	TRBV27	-	TGTGCCAGCAGTTTGGTCCCGGCAGGTTATGAGAAGACCCAGTACTTC	CASSLVPAGYEKTQYF
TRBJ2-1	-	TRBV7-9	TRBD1	TGTGCCAGCAGCACACAATGGGGACAGTCAAAAAGGTCCTCCAATGAGCAGTTCTTC	CASSTQWGQSKRSSNEQFF
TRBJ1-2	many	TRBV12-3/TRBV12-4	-	TGTGCCAGCAGTTTAGTGAACAGGGTGAATGGCTACACCTTC	CASSLVNRVNGYTF
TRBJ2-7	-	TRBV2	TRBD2	TGTGCCAGTAAACCGGGACTAGCGGGAACCGAGCAGTACTTC	CASKPGLAGTEQYF
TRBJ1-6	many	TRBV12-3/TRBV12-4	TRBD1	TGTGCCAGCAGTCCCACGGGACAGTATAATTCACCCCTCCACTTT	CASSPTGQYNSPLHF
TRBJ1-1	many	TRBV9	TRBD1	TGTGCCAGCAGCGGCAGGGGGGTGAACACTGAAGCTTTCTTT	CASSGRGVNTEAFF
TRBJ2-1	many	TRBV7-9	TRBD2	TGTGCCAGCAGAACGAGGGGACTAGCGGGAGTTGATGAGCAGTTCTTC	CASRTRGLAGVDEQFF
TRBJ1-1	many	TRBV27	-	TGTGCCAGCAGTTTATCGAAGCGATCCGTCCACACTGAAGCTTTCTTT	CASSLSKRSVHTEAFF
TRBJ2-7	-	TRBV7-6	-	TGTGCCAGCAGCCTCCAAACAGGGAACTACGAGCAGTACTTC	CASSLQTGNYEQYF
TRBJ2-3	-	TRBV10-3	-	TGTGCCATCAGTGGGAGCGGGTTTTTGAACCCAGATACGCAGTATTTT	CAISGSGFLNPDTQYF
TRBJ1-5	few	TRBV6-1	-	TGTGCCAGCAGAGTGACAGACAATCAGCCCCAGCATTTT	CASRVTDNQPQHF
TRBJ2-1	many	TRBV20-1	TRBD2	TGCAGTGCTAGAGTGACTAGCGGGGGGATTAGTAATGAGCAGTTCTTC	CSARVTSGGISNEQFF
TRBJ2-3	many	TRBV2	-	TGTGCCAGCAGCGAGAGCACAGATACGCAGTATTTT	CASSESTDTQYF
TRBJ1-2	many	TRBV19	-	TGTGCCAGTAGTCCCGGGACACATAACTATGGCTACACCTTC	CASSPGTHNYGYTF
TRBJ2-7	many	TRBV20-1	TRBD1	TGCAGTGCAACGGGACAGGGCACCTTCGAGCAGTACTTC	CSATGQGTFEQYF
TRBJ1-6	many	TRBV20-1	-	TGCAGTGCCCGGGACTTTCTTAGCTCCTATAATTCACCCCTCCACTTT	CSARDFLSSYNSPLHF
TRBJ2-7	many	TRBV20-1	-	TGCAGTGCTAGGATCTACGAGCAGTACTTC	CSARIYEQYF
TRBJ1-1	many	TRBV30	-	TGTGCCTCTAATGGGTTCAACACTGAAGCTTTCTTT	CASNGFNTEAFF
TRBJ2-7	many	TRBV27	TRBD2	TGTGCCAGCAGTTTATCGGGGCTAGCGGGAGTGTACGAGCAGTACTTC	CASSLSGLAGVYEQYF
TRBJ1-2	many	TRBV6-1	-	TGTGCCAGCAGTCCGTCAGACAGCGCCTTCGGCTACACCTTC	CASSPSDSAFGYTF
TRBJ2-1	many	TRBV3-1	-	TGTGCCAGCAGCCCGCCGCTCTCGGGGACTGGGCACAATGAGCAGTTCTTC	CASSPPLSGTGHNEQFF
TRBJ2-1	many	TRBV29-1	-	TGCAGCGTCACCGAGTACGGGGGTAGCAATGAGCAGTTCTTC	CSVTEYGGSNEQFF
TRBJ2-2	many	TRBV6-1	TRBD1	TGTGCCAGCAGGAGGGACAGGGTGGACACCGGGGAGCTGTTTTTT	CASRRDRVDTGELFF
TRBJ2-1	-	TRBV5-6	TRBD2	TGCGCCAGCAGCTTGGGAGCGGGGGACTACAATGAGCAGTTCTTC	CASSLGAGDYNEQFF
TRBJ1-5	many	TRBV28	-	TGTGCCAGCAGTTTAATAGGGTTTGGTAGCAATCAGCCCCAGCATTTT	CASSLIGFGSNQPQHF
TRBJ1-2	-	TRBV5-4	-	TGTGCCAGCAGCTTAGCGGCAGGGAAGCTCTATGGCTACACCTTC	CASSLAAGKLYGYTF
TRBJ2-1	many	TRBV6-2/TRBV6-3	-	TGTGCCAGCAGTTCATCCCCGGTACGGAAAATGTACAATGAGCAGTTCTTC	CASSSSPVRKMYNEQFF
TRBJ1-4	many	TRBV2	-	TGTGCCAGCAGTGCAGGGTTCGCTAATGAAAAACTGTTTTTT	CASSAGFANEKLFF
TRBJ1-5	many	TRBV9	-	TGTGCCAGCAGCGCGGACGCAGGGGCCAATCAGCCCCAGCATTTT	CASSADAGANQPQHF
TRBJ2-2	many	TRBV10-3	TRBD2	TGTGCCATCACGAGGACTAGCGGGAGGCAGGGCACCGGGGAGCTGTTTTTT	CAITRTSGRQGTGELFF
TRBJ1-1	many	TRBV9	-	TGTGCCAGCAGCGTAGTAACAGGAGCTGAAGCTTTCTTT	CASSVVTGAEAFF
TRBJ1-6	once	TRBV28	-	TGTGCCAGCAGTTTAATGGCGGAGGTGGATTCACCCCTCCACTTT	CASSLMAEVDSPLHF
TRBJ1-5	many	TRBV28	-	TGTGCCAGCAGTTTATTCCAGGGACATCAGCCCCAGCATTTT	CASSLFQGHQPQHF
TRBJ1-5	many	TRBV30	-	TGTGCCTGGAGTGACTCTTATCAGCCCCAGCATTTT	CAWSDSYQPQHF
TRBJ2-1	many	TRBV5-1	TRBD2	TGCGCCAGCAGCTTGACCACTCGGAGCGGGAGGGACAATGAGCAGTTCTTC	CASSLTTRSGRDNEQFF